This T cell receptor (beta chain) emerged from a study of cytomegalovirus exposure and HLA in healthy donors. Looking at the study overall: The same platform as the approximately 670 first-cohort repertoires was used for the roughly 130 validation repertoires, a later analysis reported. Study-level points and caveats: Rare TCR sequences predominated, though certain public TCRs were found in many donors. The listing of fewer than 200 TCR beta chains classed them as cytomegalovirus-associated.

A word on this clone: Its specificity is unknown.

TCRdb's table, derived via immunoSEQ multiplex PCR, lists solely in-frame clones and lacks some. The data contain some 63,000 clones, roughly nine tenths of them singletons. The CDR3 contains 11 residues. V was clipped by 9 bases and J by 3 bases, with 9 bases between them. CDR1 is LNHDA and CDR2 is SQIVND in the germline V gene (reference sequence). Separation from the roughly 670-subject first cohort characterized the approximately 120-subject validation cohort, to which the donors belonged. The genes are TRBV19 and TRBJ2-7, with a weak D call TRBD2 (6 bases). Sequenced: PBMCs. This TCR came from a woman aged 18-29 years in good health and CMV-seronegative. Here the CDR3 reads CASTGGYEQYF. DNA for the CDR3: TGTGCCAGCACCGGGGGCTACGAGCAGTACTTC.